This TCR beta chain was captured in a study of T-cell memory formation after mild COVID-19 (dated by TCRdb to the early 2020s). About the investigation overall: Most TCR sequence clusters were specific to one of the two donors. In two donors, T-cell clones that expanded and contracted after mild COVID-19 were followed by sequencing TCRalpha and TCRbeta repertoires longitudinally. Two young, previously healthy adult volunteers, one female and one male, were included in the cohort. Study-level results and caveats: Some responding clones were found in pre-infection memory, which suggests that pre-existing cross-reactive memory T cells took part in the SARS-CoV-2 response. Balanced CD4/CD8 phenotypes were observed for clones contracting from day 15 to 85, whereas a bias towards CD4+ was observed for a second wave of clones expanding from day 15 to 37. Contracting CD4+ clones were located mainly in the CM and EM memory subsets, whereas CD8+ clones were found to be enriched in EMRA. Only two mild cases were covered by the study, and larger cohorts that include severe cases with pre-infection samples were considered necessary. The second-wave clones that peaked on day 37 were not confirmed to be SARS-CoV-2 specific.

The sequencing machine was an Illumina NovaSeq 6000. cDNA libraries for TCRalpha and TCRbeta were prepared by 5'RACE using constant-segment primers, with sample barcodes and unique molecular identifiers added. Trizol reagent was used to extract RNA from every sample. Library amplification was performed in two PCR steps, and a second sample barcode and Illumina TruSeq adapters were introduced in the second step. Sequencing of libraries was performed on an Illumina NovaSeq with 2 x 150 bp paired-end reads. Regarding the original processing steps: Reads were demultiplexed and collapsed into UMI-guided consensus sequences with migec v1.2.7. Using mixcr v2.1.11, the UMI consensuses were aligned to TRA and TRB V and J templates and assembled into clonotypes. Expanded or contracted clonotypes were those called significant by both edgeR and NoisET, with noise models trained on biological replicates. For edgeR calls, the thresholds were a false discovery rate-adjusted p below 0.01 and a log2 fold-change of 1. As an exploratory analysis of dynamics, max-normalized trajectories of the 1000 most abundant clonotypes were examined with PCA combined with hierarchical clustering. Separately sequenced CD4+ and CD8+ repertoires were used to assign a CD4 or CD8 phenotype to each responding clone. TCRdb passed the public sequencing reads through fastp at Q25 and MiXCR, retaining productive beta sequences. Every distinct CDR3 protein forms one entry, paired with its most common genes and DNA. In this record, the V and J calls reflect TCRdb's handling and not the investigators' own analysis. The sample records about 350,000 distinct CDR3 sequences, approximately 14% of which are singletons. The ten largest clones represent under 25% of the sample.

Ficoll-Paque density gradient centrifugation was used to isolate PBMCs. This clonotype was observed at least ten times. The clone's antigen remains unknown. Qualities for individual bases were not recorded, and no much larger clone is one base off. Sequencing input: PBMCs or a T cell subset sorted from them (not recorded which). The receptor's source is a man aged 18 to 30 who had mild COVID-19 (a few samples of this study predate the infection). The sample titles of this study are shuffled in the database, so cell type and time point are left out; the donor was told from shared clones.

The nucleotide sequence reads as follows: TGCGCCAGCAGCCCCGGGGGACAGGGTTGGTCACCCCTCCACTTT. Translated, this gives CASSPGGQGWSPLHF. This sequence uses TRBV5-1 and TRBJ1-6, and 9 bases in between align with TRBD1. V is trimmed back by 4 bases and J by 10 bases, and the junction contains 9 bases that no gene match accounts for. The germline V gene sets CDR1 to SGHRS and CDR2 to YFSETQ. Taken from cysteine to phenylalanine, the CDR3 has 15 residues. Of the read, only the CDR3 DNA is kept; its 45 bases are in frame from base 1.